The rows below give T cell receptor beta chains drawn from one sample of a study of T cell responses to AZD1222 COVID-19 vaccine. Sequencing was performed with immunoSEQ multiplex PCR; in TCRdb, only in-frame clones are kept and a portion is missing. The sample consists of 100,000 or so clones, nearly 90% of them appearing once. The sample here was peripheral blood, taken on day 0 of AZD1222 vaccination. These receptors came from an adult in good health. Each CDR3 is given with its conserved first and last residue. Each record gives: J gene, V gene, D gene, clone size, CDR3 protein, CDR3 DNA. The D gene is left open where the match is weak. Expanded clones are given a class, and other clones once, few, many or no size at all.

>TRBJ2-3|TRBV29-1|TRBD2|NA
CSAGLAGGPGTDTQYF
TGCAGCGCGGGTCTAGCGGGGGGGCCAGGGACAGATACGCAGTATTTT
>TRBJ2-1|TRBV20-1|NA|few
CSASKAGIYNEQFF
TGCAGTGCTAGTAAGGCGGGCATCTACAATGAGCAGTTCTTC
>TRBJ2-5|TRBV6-1|TRBD2|once
CASSEEGLAELKETQYF
TGTGCCAGCAGTGAAGAAGGACTAGCGGAGCTCAAAGAGACCCAGTACTTC
>TRBJ1-5|TRBV14|NA|few
CASSPAGNQPQHF
TGTGCCAGCAGCCCGGCAGGGAATCAGCCCCAGCATTTT
>TRBJ1-2|TRBV6-2/TRBV6-3|NA|NA
CASSDTGIGYGYTF
TGTGCCAGCAGTGACACCGGGATCGGCTATGGCTACACCTTC
>TRBJ2-7|TRBV4-2|TRBD2|NA
CASSPFRGLAYEQYF
TGTGCCAGCAGCCCATTCCGAGGACTAGCTTACGAGCAGTACTTC
>TRBJ2-2|TRBV5-1|NA|once
CASSFREQSGELFF
TGCGCCAGCAGCTTCAGGGAGCAGTCCGGGGAGCTGTTTTTT
>TRBJ1-1|TRBV7-8|NA|NA
CASSPIMNTEAFF
TGTGCCAGCAGCCCGATCATGAACACTGAAGCTTTCTTT
>TRBJ1-4|TRBV28|TRBD1|NA
CASSLGVRQGPTNEKLFF
TGTGCCAGCAGCCTAGGGGTCCGACAGGGTCCAACTAATGAAAAACTGTTTTTT
>TRBJ2-7|TRBV24-1|TRBD1|NA
CATSLRDRDYEQYF
TGTGCCACCAGTCTCCGGGACAGGGACTACGAGCAGTACTTC
>TRBJ2-3|TRBV7-2|NA|NA
CASSLERGRFTDTQYF
TGTGCCAGCAGCTTGGAGAGGGGAAGGTTCACAGATACGCAGTATTTT
>TRBJ2-1|TRBV5-1|NA|few
CASSRVGDPYNEQFF
TGCGCCAGCAGCCGCGTAGGGGACCCCTACAATGAGCAGTTCTTC
>TRBJ1-2|TRBV5-1|NA|NA
CASSFIGGQGPNYGYTF
TGCGCCAGCAGCTTCATAGGCGGGCAGGGACCTAACTATGGCTACACCTTC
>TRBJ2-5|TRBV6-5|NA|once
CASSYSGPSGETQYF
TGTGCCAGCAGTTACTCGGGCCCCTCGGGGGAGACCCAGTACTTC
>TRBJ1-2|TRBV29-1|TRBD1|NA
CSVGTGASNYGYTF
TGCAGCGTCGGGACAGGGGCTTCTAACTATGGCTACACCTTC
>TRBJ2-7|TRBV4-2|NA|NA
CASSPHPEPYEQYF
TGTGCCAGCAGCCCACACCCGGAACCGTACGAGCAGTACTTC
>TRBJ2-7|TRBV24-1|TRBD1|NA
CATSDPDRVYEQYF
TGTGCCACCAGTGACCCCGACAGGGTCTACGAGCAGTACTTC
>TRBJ2-7|TRBV19|NA|NA
CASSMAGTIYEQYF
TGTGCCAGTAGTATGGCGGGGACCATCTACGAGCAGTACTTC
>TRBJ2-1|TRBV5-5|NA|NA
CASSLRGLSSYNEQFF
TGTGCCAGCAGCTTGAGGGGTCTAAGCTCCTACAATGAGCAGTTCTTC
>TRBJ2-2|TRBV6-1|NA|NA
CASSEAGTGWLMGTGELFF
TGTGCCAGCAGTGAAGCAGGTACAGGGTGGTTGATGGGGACCGGGGAGCTGTTTTTT
>TRBJ2-3|TRBV27|TRBD2|NA
CASSLSGLAGDTQYF
TGTGCCAGCAGTTTATCTGGACTAGCGGGAGATACGCAGTATTTT
>TRBJ1-5|TRBV9|NA|few
CASSVGLGGNQPQHF
TGTGCCAGCAGCGTAGGGTTAGGGGGCAATCAGCCCCAGCATTTT
>TRBJ2-7|TRBV4-3|NA|NA
CASSQDGAVEQYF
TGCGCCAGCAGCCAAGATGGGGCGGTCGAGCAGTACTTC
>TRBJ1-2|TRBV15|NA|NA
CATSRGRTAQDYGYTF
TGTGCCACCAGCAGAGGGAGGACAGCCCAGGACTATGGCTACACCTTC
>TRBJ1-2|TRBV4-3|NA|NA
CASSRTSGYGYTF
TGCGCCAGCAGCCGAACCTCAGGGTATGGCTACACCTTC
>TRBJ2-3|TRBV7-8|TRBD1|NA
CASSSLTSGTGMYTQYF
TGTGCCAGCAGCTCACTCACCTCCGGGACAGGGATGTATACGCAGTATTTT
>TRBJ1-2|TRBV23-1|TRBD1|NA
CASSCSVPKSQTGGIYGYTF
TGCGCCAGCAGTTGCTCGGTTCCTAAATCACAGACAGGGGGGATCTATGGCTACACCTTC
>TRBJ1-5|TRBV28|NA|NA
CASSPGGVQPQHF
TGTGCCAGCAGCCCTGGGGGGGTTCAGCCCCAGCATTTT
>TRBJ2-7|TRBV5-1|TRBD1|NA
CASRYRGSSYEQYF
TGCGCCAGCAGATACAGGGGTAGCTCCTACGAGCAGTACTTC
>TRBJ1-5|TRBV28|NA|NA
CASKGTGTAHSQPQHF
TGTGCCAGCAAGGGAACCGGGACTGCCCACAGTCAGCCCCAGCATTTT
>TRBJ2-5|TRBV3-1/TRBV3-2|NA|NA
CASSQGLREETQYF
TGTGCCAGCAGCCAAGGTCTAAGGGAAGAGACCCAGTACTTC
>TRBJ2-7|TRBV7-2|TRBD2|NA
CASSNSGGASEQYF
TGTGCCAGCAGCAATAGCGGGGGGGCCTCCGAGCAGTACTTC
>TRBJ2-1|TRBV28|NA|NA
CASTPGGGYNEQFF
TGTGCCAGCACCCCAGGGGGGGGTTACAATGAGCAGTTCTTC
>TRBJ2-5|TRBV11-3|NA|NA
CASSLGRGQETQYF
TGTGCCAGCAGCTTAGGCAGGGGCCAAGAGACCCAGTACTTC
>TRBJ2-1|TRBV3-1/TRBV3-2|TRBD2|NA
CASSQDGGGTYNEQFF
TGTGCCAGCAGCCAAGATGGCGGGGGGACCTACAATGAGCAGTTCTTC
>TRBJ1-2|TRBV19|TRBD1|NA
CASSIDRQGPNYGYTF
TGTGCCAGTAGTATAGATCGACAGGGGCCTAACTATGGCTACACCTTC
>TRBJ2-5|TRBV28|TRBD2|once
CASSLRSGGRRETQYF
TGTGCCAGCAGTTTAAGAAGCGGGGGGCGGAGGGAGACCCAGTACTTC
>TRBJ1-6|TRBV19|TRBD1|NA
CASTTGTGSSPLHF
TGTGCCAGTACCACCGGGACAGGGAGTAGCCCCCTCCACTTT
>TRBJ1-6|TRBV5-1|NA|NA
CASSSFGSSYNSPLHF
TGCGCCAGCAGCTCTTTCGGGAGCTCCTATAATTCACCCCTCCACTTT
>TRBJ1-1|TRBV7-9|NA|NA
CASSDNRVGAFF
TGTGCCAGCAGCGATAACAGGGTTGGAGCTTTCTTT
>TRBJ2-7|TRBV3-1/TRBV3-2|NA|NA
CASSRGGGYEQYF
TGTGCCAGCAGCCGAGGGGGGGGTTACGAGCAGTACTTC
>TRBJ2-7|TRBV24-1|TRBD1|NA
CATSDSGTGLHEQYF
TGTGCCACCAGTGACTCCGGGACAGGGTTACACGAGCAGTACTTC
>TRBJ2-3|TRBV5-1|TRBD1|NA
CASSLVGQGTTDTQYF
TGCGCCAGCAGCTTGGTGGGACAGGGGACCACAGATACGCAGTATTTT
>TRBJ1-1|TRBV10-1|NA|NA
CASSQKGNTEAFF
TGCGCCAGCAGCCAAAAGGGGAACACTGAAGCTTTCTTT
>TRBJ2-7|TRBV12-3/TRBV12-4|NA|few
CASSLARYYEQYF
TGTGCCAGCAGTTTAGCCAGATACTACGAGCAGTACTTC